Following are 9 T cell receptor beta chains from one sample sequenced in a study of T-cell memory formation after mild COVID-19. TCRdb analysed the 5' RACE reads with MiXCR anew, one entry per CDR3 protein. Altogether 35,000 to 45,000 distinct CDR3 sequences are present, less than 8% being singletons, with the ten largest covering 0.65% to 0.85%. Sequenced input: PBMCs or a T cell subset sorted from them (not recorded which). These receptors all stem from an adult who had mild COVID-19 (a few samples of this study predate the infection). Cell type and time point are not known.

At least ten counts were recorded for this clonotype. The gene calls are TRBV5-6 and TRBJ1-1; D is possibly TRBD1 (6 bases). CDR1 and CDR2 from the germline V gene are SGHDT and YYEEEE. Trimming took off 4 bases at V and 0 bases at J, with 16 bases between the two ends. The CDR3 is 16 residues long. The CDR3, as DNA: TGTGCCAGCAGCCGACCCCGGACAGCGATGAACACTGAAGCTTTCTTT. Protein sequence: CASSRPRTAMNTEAFF.

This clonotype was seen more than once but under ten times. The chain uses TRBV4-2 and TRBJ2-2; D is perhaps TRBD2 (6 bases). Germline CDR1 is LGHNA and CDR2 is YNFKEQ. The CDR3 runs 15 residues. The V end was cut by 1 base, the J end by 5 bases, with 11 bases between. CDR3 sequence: CASSQVGRWTGELFF. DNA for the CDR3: TGTGCCAGCAGCCAAGTTGGGAGGTGGACCGGGGAGCTGTTTTTT.

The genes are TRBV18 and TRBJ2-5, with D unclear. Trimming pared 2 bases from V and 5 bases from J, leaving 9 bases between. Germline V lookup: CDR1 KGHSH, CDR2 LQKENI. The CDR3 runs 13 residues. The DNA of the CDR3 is TGTGCCAGCTCACCAGGTGTCCAGGAGACCCAGTACTTC. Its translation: CASSPGVQETQYF.

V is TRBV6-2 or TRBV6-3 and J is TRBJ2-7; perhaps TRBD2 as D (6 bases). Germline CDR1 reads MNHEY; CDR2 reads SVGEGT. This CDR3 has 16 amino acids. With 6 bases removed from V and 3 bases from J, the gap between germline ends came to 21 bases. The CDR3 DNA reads TGTGCCAGCAGCTCCCCAACCCACCTAGCGCTCTACGAGCAGTACTTC. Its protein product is CASSSPTHLALYEQYF.

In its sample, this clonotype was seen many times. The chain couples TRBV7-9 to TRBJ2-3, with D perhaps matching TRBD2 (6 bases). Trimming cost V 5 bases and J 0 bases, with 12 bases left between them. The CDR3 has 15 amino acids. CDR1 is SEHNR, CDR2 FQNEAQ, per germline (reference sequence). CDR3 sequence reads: CASSPLLASTDTQYF. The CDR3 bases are TGTGCCAGCAGCCCCCTTCTAGCGAGCACAGATACGCAGTATTTT.

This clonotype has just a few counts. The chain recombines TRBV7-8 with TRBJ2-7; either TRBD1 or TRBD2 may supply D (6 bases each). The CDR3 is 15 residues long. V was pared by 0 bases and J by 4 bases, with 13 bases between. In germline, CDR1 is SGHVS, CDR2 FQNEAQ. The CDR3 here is CASSLAEGHIYEQYF. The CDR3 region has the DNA TGTGCCAGCAGCTTAGCGGAGGGACACATATACGAGCAGTACTTC. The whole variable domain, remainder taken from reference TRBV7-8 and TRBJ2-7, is GAGVSQSPRYKVAKRGQDVALRCDPISGHVSLFWYQQALGQGPEFLTYFQNEAQLDKSGLPSDRFFAERPEGSVSTLKIQRTQQEDSAVYLCASSLAEGHIYEQYFGPGTRLTVT.

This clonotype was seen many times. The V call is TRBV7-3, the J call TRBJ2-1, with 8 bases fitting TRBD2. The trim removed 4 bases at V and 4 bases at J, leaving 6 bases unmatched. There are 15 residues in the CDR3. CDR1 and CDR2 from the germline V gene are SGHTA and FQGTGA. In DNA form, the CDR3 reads TGTGCCAGCAGCTCCGGGGGGGAGGGGTACAATGAGCAGTTCTTC. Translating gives CASSSGGEGYNEQFF.

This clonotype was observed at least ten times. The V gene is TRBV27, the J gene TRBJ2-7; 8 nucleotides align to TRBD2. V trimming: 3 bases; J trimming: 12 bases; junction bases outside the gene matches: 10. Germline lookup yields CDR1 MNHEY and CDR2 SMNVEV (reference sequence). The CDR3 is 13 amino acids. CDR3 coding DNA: TGTGCCAGCAGTTTGGGGATAGCGGGGCCACGGTACTTC. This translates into CASSLGIAGPRYF.

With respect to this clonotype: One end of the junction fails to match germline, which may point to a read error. Here the CDR3 reads CASRKKGVNEKFF. In DNA, the CDR3 is TGTGCCAGCAGGAAGAAAGGGGTCAATGAGAAGTTCTTC. The chain employs TRBV6-5 and TRBJ2-1; the D gene is possibly TRBD1 (5 bases). The CDR3 is 13 amino acids. Germline CDR1 and CDR2: MNHEY and SVGAGI.